The 24 T cell receptor beta chains presented below share a single source sample, sequenced in a study of T cell repertoires in cytomegalovirus infection. TCRdb re-called the reads with MiXCR, one entry per CDR3 protein. The sample contains approximately 180,000 distinct CDR3 sequences, 8% to 10% of which appear only once. The sequenced sample was PBMCs. The receptors stem from a human donor in good health (CMV status not recorded). Some clones in this sample may be carry-over from other donors' samples.

The rearrangement uses TRBV29-1 and TRBJ1-5; possible D gene TRBD1, 5 bases. The V gene lost 7 bases and the J gene lost 6 bases, with 22 bases spanning the gap. Per germline, CDR1 SQVTM and CDR2 ANQGSEA. This CDR3 comprises 15 residues. For the CDR3, the DNA is TGCAGCGCAACGTTACCGGGGGAATGGGGTCAGCCCCAGCATTTT. Residues: CSATLPGEWGQPQHF.

This clonotype showed up many times. DNA for the CDR3: TGTGCCAGCAGCTCATGGGGCACTGCAAGCAATCAGCCCCAGCATTTT. Translating gives CASSSWGTASNQPQHF. The chain couples TRBV7-2 to TRBJ1-5; tentatively, D is TRBD1 (5 bases). The CDR3 length is 16 residues. V was shortened by 4 bases and J by 1 base, with 14 bases between the two germline ends. Germline V gene data show CDR1 as SGHTA and CDR2 as FQGNSA. Based on the CDR3 plus reference TRBV7-2 and TRBJ1-5, the full variable domain is GAGVSQSPSNKVTEKGKDVELRCDPISGHTALYWYRQSLGQGLEFLIYFQGNSAPDKSGLPSDRFSAERTGGSVSTLTIQRTQQEDSAVYLCASSSWGTASNQPQHFGDGTRLSIL.

This chain connects TRBV12-3 or TRBV12-4 to TRBJ1-5; 9 positions match TRBD1. This CDR3 comprises 16 residues. After removal of 3 bases from V and 7 bases from J, the junction contained 10 bases not matched to a gene. CDR3 loop: CASSFGTGLVRQPQHF. The CDR3 nucleotides read TGTGCCAGCAGTTTTGGGACAGGGCTGGTTCGACAGCCCCAGCATTTT.

The table lists this clonotype with many counts. The chain couples TRBV6-1 to TRBJ2-7; D is tentatively TRBD1 or TRBD2 (7 bases each). The germline CDR1 and CDR2 sequences are MNHNS and SASEGT. V gave up 5 bases and J gave up 2 bases, with 28 bases separating them. The CDR3 has 19 residues. The CDR3 DNA follows: TGTGCCAGCAGTAATTCTCTCGGGACAGATCTAGCGGACCCCTACGAGCAGTACTTC. It translates to CASSNSLGTDLADPYEQYF.

This clonotype was detected ten times or more. This chain uses TRBV7-2 with TRBJ2-1, with 11 bases identical to TRBD2. The CDR3 is 15 amino acids. Trimming took 5 bases from V and 5 from J; bases not matched to a gene: 5. From germline, CDR1 is SGHTA and CDR2 FQGNSA. The CDR3 sequence: CASSRTSGSHNEQFF. The DNA of the CDR3 is TGTGCCAGCAGCCGCACTAGCGGGAGCCACAATGAGCAGTTCTTC.

This clonotype was seen ten or more times. The rearrangement uses TRBV7-2 and TRBJ2-7, with 8 bases matching TRBD1. The CDR3 loop spans 15 amino acids. Trimming removed 1 base from V and 3 bases from J; junction bases left unmatched: 5. CDR1 SGHTA and CDR2 FQGNSA come from the germline V gene. The CDR3 coding sequence is TGTGCCAGCAGCTTAGGACAGGGGCAGGTCTACGAGCAGTACTTC. Translation: CASSLGQGQVYEQYF.

The CDR3 DNA reads TGTGCCAGCAGCTTTGACCCCGAGGACTATGGCTACACCTTC. Translated, it gives CASSFDPEDYGYTF. The chain combines TRBV11-2 with TRBJ1-2; D ambiguous. CDR3 length: 14 amino acids. Germline-derived CDR1 and CDR2 are SGHAT and FQNNGV. V lost 3 bases and J lost 3, with 11 bases in between. Full variable domain (outside the CDR3, taken from reference TRBV11-2 and TRBJ1-2): EAGVAQSPRYKIIEKRQSVAFWCNPISGHATLYWYQQILGQGPKLLIQFQNNGVVDDSQLPKDRFSAERLKGVDSTLKIQPAKLEDSAVYLCASSFDPEDYGYTFGSGTRLTVV.

This rearrangement joins TRBV20-1 to TRBJ2-7; 11 nucleotides agree with TRBD1. The CDR3 consists of 15 residues. Per the germline V gene, CDR1 is DFQATT and CDR2 is SNEGSKA (reference sequence). V gave up 0 bases and J gave up 3 bases; unmatched junction bases: 4. CDR3 sequence (DNA): TGCAGTGCTAGAGATGGGGACAGGGGGGGCTACGAGCAGTACTTC. Amino acid sequence: CSARDGDRGGYEQYF.

In this sample, this clonotype turned up many times. The chain employs TRBV7-6 and TRBJ2-7; D call uncertain. The germline V gene has CDR1 SGHVS and CDR2 FNYEAQ. The CDR3 extends over 15 amino acids. The V gene lost 0 bases and the J gene lost 2 bases, with 11 bases spanning the gap. The CDR3 DNA follows: TGTGCCAGCAGCTTAGCGAGTGAACAAACCTACGAGCAGTACTTC. It encodes CASSLASEQTYEQYF.

This chain links TRBV25-1 with TRBJ1-2, with unresolved D. There are 13 residues in the CDR3. Germline assignment: CDR1 MGHDK and CDR2 SYGVNS. V was pared by 4 bases and J by 5 bases, with 11 bases between. The DNA for the CDR3 is TGTGCCAGCAGTGCCCGGAAGGAATATGGCTACACCTTC. It encodes CASSARKEYGYTF.

This clonotype was recorded at least ten times. The chain is built from TRBV10-3 and TRBJ2-7; 11 bases align to TRBD2. The CDR3 consists of 17 residues. The V gene end was trimmed by 0 bases and the J gene end by 2 bases; junction bases not matched to a gene: 6. Germline V CDR1 and CDR2: ENHRY, SYGVKD. The CDR3 region has the DNA TGTGCCATCAGTGAGTCGACTGTGACTAGCGGGGCCTACGAGCAGTACTTC. Amino acid sequence: CAISESTVTSGAYEQYF.

In this sample, this clonotype turned up many times. This rearrangement joins TRBV27 to TRBJ1-5; D unclear. CDR3 length: 14 residues. Trimming removed 3 bases at V and 6 bases at J, with 12 bases between. CDR1 is MNHEY, CDR2 SMNVEV, per germline (reference sequence). The CDR3 spells CASSFAAVGQPQHF. The CDR3 DNA reads as TGTGCCAGCAGTTTCGCAGCCGTCGGTCAGCCCCAGCATTTT.

This clonotype was seen a handful of times. The chain has TRBV15 and TRBJ2-1; 7 nucleotides match TRBD2. The CDR3 length is 15 residues. Looked up from germline, CDR1 is LNHNV and CDR2 is YYDKDF (reference sequence). Trimming at V came to 5 bases and at J to 5 bases, leaving 9 bases not matched to a gene. CDR3 residues: CATSRNRDYNNEQFF. DNA of the CDR3: TGTGCCACCAGCCGAAACCGGGACTACAACAATGAGCAGTTCTTC.

This clonotype was detected a few times. The chain uses TRBV6-5 and TRBJ2-1, with TRBD1 identical over 7 bases. Germline CDR1 reads MNHEY; CDR2 reads SVGAGI. The V gene end was trimmed by 6 bases and the J gene end by 8 bases; junction bases not matched to a gene: 19. The CDR3 has 17 amino acids. DNA for the CDR3: TGTGCCAGCAGCACACAAAAAAAAATGACAGGGTCCCATGAGCAGTTCTTC. Its translation: CASSTQKKMTGSHEQFF.

This clonotype showed up many times. The chain couples TRBV7-8 to TRBJ2-7; no clear D. This CDR3 is 14 amino acids long. CDR1 and CDR2 (germline): SGHVS, FQNEAQ. Trimming stripped 5 bases from V and 3 bases from J, with 14 bases between. The CDR3 DNA sequence: TGTGCCAGCAGCCGCCTAGGACGGAACTACGAGCAGTACTTC. It encodes CASSRLGRNYEQYF.

Points on this clonotype: A read error may explain this, as a much larger clone is one base away. The J gene is TRBJ1-1, the V gene TRBV7-9, with D unresolved. Germline-derived CDR1 and CDR2 are SEHNR and FQNEAQ (reference sequence). V lost 2 bases to trimming and J lost 7 bases, with 5 bases between them. The CDR3 spans 11 residues. Written as DNA, the CDR3 is TGTGCCAGCAGCTTACAGGATGAAGCTTTCTTT. Its protein product is CASSLQDEAFF.

This clonotype was counted many times. The chain uses TRBV5-5 and TRBJ2-3; 9 nucleotides align to TRBD1. Trimming at V came to 5 bases and at J to 0 bases, leaving 7 bases not matched to a gene. CDR1 and CDR2 (germline): SGHKS, YYEKEE (reference sequence). The length of the CDR3 is 16 residues. The CDR3, as DNA: TGTGCCAGCAGGCCCGGGACAGGGACTAGCACAGATACGCAGTATTTT. Protein: CASRPGTGTSTDTQYF.

In its sample, this clonotype was seen many times. Here the CDR3 DNA reads TGTGCCAGCAGCTTAGATTTCCCAGGGGGGACTAGCGGGCCCACAGATACGCAGTATTTT. Its translation is CASSLDFPGGTSGPTDTQYF. This chain links TRBV7-2 with TRBJ2-3, with 12 bases aligning to TRBD2. Trimming removed 1 base from V and 2 bases from J; junction bases left unmatched: 13. Germline CDR1 is SGHTA and CDR2 is FQGNSA. The length of the CDR3 is 20 residues.

This clonotype was observed at least ten times. The chain combines TRBV29-1 with TRBJ2-6; 10 bases agree with TRBD1. Germline V gene sequence: CDR1 SQVTM, CDR2 ANQGSEA. V shed 0 bases and J 4 bases; nucleotides not matched to a gene: 6. The CDR3 consists of 17 residues. CDR3 sequence: CSVEDFGTGVGANVLTF. The CDR3 DNA reads TGCAGCGTTGAAGATTTCGGGACAGGGGTCGGGGCCAACGTCCTGACTTTC.

This clonotype was seen at least ten times. V and J are TRBV27 and TRBJ1-2; 7 nucleotides line up with TRBD1. The CDR3 runs to 11 residues. CDR1 is MNHEY, CDR2 SMNVEV, per germline (reference sequence). The junction had 2 bases not matched to a gene; V was cut back by 8 bases and J by 5 bases. In DNA form, the CDR3 reads TGTGCCAGCCGGGACAGTTATGGCTACACCTTC. Translating gives CASRDSYGYTF.

With regard to this clonotype: The germline gene is not matched at one end of the junction; a read error may be the cause. This chain uses TRBV7-2 with TRBJ1-1, with a weak D call TRBD1 (6 bases). This CDR3 contains 13 residues. CDR1 and CDR2 (germline): SGHTA, FQGNSA. The CDR3 DNA follows: TGTGCCAGCAGCTTAGGTGGGGACACTGAAGCTTTATTT. It yields the protein CASSLGGDTEALF.

This clonotype was recorded many times. The chain links TRBV7-6 to TRBJ2-5; 9 bases are a match to TRBD1. Germline CDR1 SGHVS, CDR2 FNYEAQ. Germline trimming cut 3 bases from V and 2 bases from J; bases unmatched to any gene: 4. This CDR3 contains 15 residues. The CDR3: CASSFAGTGQETQYF. DNA of the CDR3: TGTGCCAGCAGCTTTGCCGGGACAGGGCAAGAGACCCAGTACTTC. The whole variable domain, remainder taken from reference TRBV7-6 and TRBJ2-5, is GAGVSQSPRYKVTKRGQDVALRCDPISGHVSLYWYRQALGQGPEFLTYFNYEAQQDKSGLPNDRFSAERPEGSISTLTIQRTEQRDSAMYRCASSFAGTGQETQYFGPGTRLLVL.

This clonotype was picked up many times. This chain connects TRBV6-6 to TRBJ2-7; D ambiguous. CDR1 is MNHNY, CDR2 SVGAGI, per germline (reference sequence). The CDR3 runs to 12 residues. Trimming removed 1 base from V and 4 bases from J, with 5 bases in between. The CDR3 is CASSYYGYEQYF. The CDR3 DNA reads as TGTGCCAGCAGTTACTACGGGTACGAGCAGTACTTC.

This clonotype has only a few counts. The chain couples TRBV14 to TRBJ2-1, with TRBD2 identical over 10 bases. Germline assignment: CDR1 SGHDN and CDR2 FVKESK. V was clipped by 5 bases and J by 2 bases; unmatched bases: 6. This CDR3 region has 16 residues. In nucleotides, the CDR3 is TGTGCCAGCAGCATGAGCGGGAGGGTCCCCTACAATGAGCAGTTCTTC. It yields the protein CASSMSGRVPYNEQFF.